Below, one T cell receptor beta chain is given with its context. The study ran its PCR with 60 Vbeta and 13 Jbeta primers. The repertoire was sequenced with immunoSEQ multiplex PCR; TCRdb's copy has only in-frame clones and lacks some. This sample has tens of thousands of clones, with about three quarters found just once. This sample is drawn from a study of cytomegalovirus exposure and HLA in healthy donors. This TCR derives from a woman aged 35 to 49 in good health and CMV-seropositive. Sequences were obtained from PBMCs.

DNA of the CDR3: TGCGCCAGCAGCTCCCTAGCGGGGGGGACAGATACGCAGTATTTT. Translating it yields CASSSLAGGTDTQYF. The chain links TRBV5-1 to TRBJ2-3; 12 positions agree with TRBD2. The V segment lost 3 bases and the J segment 3 bases; nucleotides outside the gene matches: 2. The CDR3 has 15 residues. The germline V gene encodes CDR1 SGHRS and CDR2 YFSETQ.